This T cell receptor beta chain was profiled in a study of T cell changes during pregnancy in multiple sclerosis. Data came from immunoSEQ multiplex PCR; TCRdb stores just in-frame clones and leaves some out. The table lists about 52,000 clones, approximately 92% of them singletons, with 0.35% to 0.45% in the top ten. The CDR3 consists of 14 residues. V was pared by 3 bases and J by 6 bases, with 12 bases between. From germline, CDR1 is LNHDA and CDR2 SQIVND (reference sequence). The chain couples TRBV19 to TRBJ1-5; unclear D gene. This TCR was sampled from a female donor with multiple sclerosis, enrolled in a pregnancy study. The sample in question was CD4+ T cells from peripheral blood mononuclear cells, obtained before pregnancy. The CDR3 loop reads CASSILYEGQPQHF. For the CDR3, the DNA is TGTGCCAGTAGTATCTTGTATGAGGGTCAGCCCCAGCATTTT.